This TCR beta chain was obtained from a study of B cell selection in AIRE deficiency. Whole-study results and caveats: Only about 9.3% of approximately 3,700 shared Treg sequences were patient-specific; 30% to 40% healthy-specific. Shorter CDR3s marked shared Treg sequences, biased toward few non-templated insertions. Only TCRbeta was sequenced; around 39% of shared healthy Treg sequences appeared in Tconv.

The CDR3 extends over 14 amino acids. The germline V and J ends were trimmed by 4 bases and 4 bases, with 11 bases remaining between them. CDR1 is WNHNN, CDR2 SYGVQD, per germline (reference sequence). The table came from immunoSEQ multiplex PCR; TCRdb's copy has only in-frame clones and leaves some out. The sample holds 20,000 to 25,000 clones; about 95% are singletons and the top ten take 2%. Sorted regulatory T cells were CD4-positive, CD25-high and CD127-low or negative. As regards this clone: Its target is not known.

The sequencing sample was made of Tregs sorted from PBMCs. This chain uses TRBV10-1 with TRBJ1-5; D may be TRBD1 (6 bases). The TCR sequence derives from a human donor with AIRE deficiency. CDR3 coding DNA: TGCGCCAGCAGTGTATGCACAGGGAATCAGCCCCAGCATTTT. It is translated as CASSVCTGNQPQHF.